A selection of T cell receptor beta chains follows, all from one sample in a study of blood T cell repertoires in COVID-19. Method: immunoSEQ multiplex PCR; TCRdb's copy keeps in-frame clones and lacks some. The table has roughly 68,000 clones, approximately 88% seen once. The sequencing sample was made of peripheral blood. The origin of the receptors is a middle-aged man with active COVID-19. Both conserved end residues are part of each CDR3. A D gene is named only where the DNA matches it firmly. Clone size, where shown, is once, few, many, or a class for clones that have expanded.

v_gene	j_gene	d_gene	abundance	CDR3aa	CDR3nt
TRBV30	TRBJ1-3	TRBD1	-	CAWSADRASGNTIYF	TGTGCCTGGAGTGCCGACAGGGCCTCTGGAAACACCATATATTTT
TRBV4-1	TRBJ1-2	-	once	CASSRGDLDYGYTF	TGCGCCAGCAGCCGCGGGGATTTGGACTATGGCTACACCTTC
TRBV12-3/TRBV12-4	TRBJ2-5	TRBD1	-	CASRTGGWETQYF	TGTGCCAGCAGAACAGGGGGATGGGAGACCCAGTACTTC
TRBV11-2	TRBJ2-7	TRBD1	-	CASNDGGTGAYEQYF	TGTGCCAGCAACGACGGAGGGACAGGGGCCTACGAGCAGTACTTC
TRBV6-2/TRBV6-3	TRBJ2-7	-	-	CASSFLYEQYF	TGTGCCAGCAGTTTCCTCTACGAGCAGTACTTC
TRBV19	TRBJ2-3	-	once	CASSIEMAGAGWTDTQYF	TGTGCCAGTAGTATAGAGATGGCGGGGGCAGGGTGGACAGATACGCAGTATTTT
TRBV7-9	TRBJ1-3	-	-	CATSGGYSGNTIYF	TGTGCCACTTCCGGGGGTTACTCTGGAAACACCATATATTTT
TRBV6-2/TRBV6-3	TRBJ2-7	-	-	CASSDSLAYEQYF	TGTGCCAGCAGCGATTCACTAGCCTACGAGCAGTACTTC
TRBV5-1	TRBJ2-1	-	-	CASSFESEQFF	TGCGCCAGCAGCTTTGAGTCTGAGCAGTTCTTC
TRBV18	TRBJ2-7	-	-	CASSPRDGSFYEQYF	TGTGCCAGCTCACCACGGGACGGGAGCTTCTACGAGCAGTACTTC
TRBV29-1	TRBJ2-3	TRBD2	once	CSAAGSTDTQYF	TGCAGCGCAGCGGGGAGCACAGATACGCAGTATTTT
TRBV4-1	TRBJ1-5	TRBD1	-	CASSRRQGVGSSNQPQHF	TGCGCCAGCAGCCGTCGACAGGGGGTTGGTAGTAGCAATCAGCCCCAGCATTTT